Sequencing of this T cell receptor (beta chain) was carried out in a study of Graves' ophthalmopathy and Graves' hyperthyroidism. Study-level background: Peripheral blood was gathered at the point of initial diagnosis, before any treatment started. Study-wide findings and caveats: The model flagged ophthalmopathy progression at 65% to 71% sensitivity and 72% to 85% specificity.

In its sample, this clonotype was seen many times. No antigen is known for it. Amplified material comprised TCR beta CDR3 regions derived from RNA transcripts. First-round RT-PCR relied on HTBI primers, and a second-round multiplex PCR came next. TCRdb reprocessed the multiplex PCR reads with MiXCR, giving one entry per CDR3 protein. The sample holds 400,000 or so distinct CDR3 sequences, just over 15% seen once. This CDR3 contains 11 residues. Trimming stripped 7 bases from V and 3 bases from J, with 10 bases between. In germline, CDR1 is SQVTM, CDR2 ANQGSEA. The authors used Ficoll-Paque density gradient centrifugation to separate PBMCs. The input was around 10 ml of fresh peripheral blood.

This chain connects TRBV29-1 to TRBJ2-7; D is ambiguous. Sequencing was done on a sample of peripheral blood. The source is a woman under 30 with stable Graves' hyperthyroidism. The CDR3 loop is CSALWSYEQYF. The CDR3 coding sequence is TGCAGCGCCCTTTGGAGCTACGAGCAGTACTTC.